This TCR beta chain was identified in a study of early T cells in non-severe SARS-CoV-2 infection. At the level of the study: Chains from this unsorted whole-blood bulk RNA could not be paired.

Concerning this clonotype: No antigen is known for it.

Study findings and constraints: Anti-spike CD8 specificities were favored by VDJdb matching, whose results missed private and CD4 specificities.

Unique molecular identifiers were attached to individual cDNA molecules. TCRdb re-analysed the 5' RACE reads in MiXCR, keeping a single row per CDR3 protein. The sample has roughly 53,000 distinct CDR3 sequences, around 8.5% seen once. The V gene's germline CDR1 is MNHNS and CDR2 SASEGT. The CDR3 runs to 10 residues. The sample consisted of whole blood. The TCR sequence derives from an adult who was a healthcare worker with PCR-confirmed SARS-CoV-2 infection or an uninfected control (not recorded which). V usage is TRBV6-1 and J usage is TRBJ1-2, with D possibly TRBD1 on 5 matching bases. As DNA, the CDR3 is TGTGCGACAGCTAACTATGGCTACACCTTC. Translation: CATANYGYTF.